This entry describes one T cell receptor (beta chain). The study recruited people aged 18 to 89 years across roughly 25 US areas. In the original analysis: Nucleated cell number was recorded as an estimate derived from reference gene primer amplification. TCRdb keeps only in-frame clones here, not all; method: immunoSEQ multiplex PCR. V and J calls and clone size are those listed in that table; D and trimming were worked out from the DNA. Among 120,000 to 150,000 clones listed, around nine tenths were seen once. The data were obtained in a study of blood T cell repertoires in COVID-19. Study at large: Spain, Italy and the United States supplied samples that represented acute and convalescent COVID-19. PBMCs, B-cell-depleted T cells, or T cells were the source of the cDNA or gDNA that made up the material.

The CDR3 runs to 16 residues. J lost 5 bases, V lost 4 bases, and 8 bases had no gene match. The germline V gene has CDR1 KGHDR and CDR2 SFDVKD. The sequencing sample was made of PBMCs or T cells enriched from blood (not recorded which). This TCR was recovered from a woman in her thirties with acute COVID-19. V is TRBV24-1 and J is TRBJ1-2; 11 positions match TRBD1. The CDR3 reads CATSDGTGGPLYGYTF. CDR3 sequence (DNA): TGTGCCACCAGTGACGGGACAGGGGGGCCGCTTTATGGCTACACCTTC.